This TCR beta chain was captured in a study of shared clonotypes between healthy human individuals. Study details: CD4 naive and memory got three plates each, CD8 naive two, CD8 memory one. Study results and caveats: Sampling was confined to blood; repertoires within tissues likely differ.

In the authors' methods: Sequence data from immunoSEQ were junction-only and lacked quality scores; consequently, filtering differed. The protocol was immunoSEQ multiplex PCR, while the TCRdb copy is restricted to in-frame clones and leaves out a portion. V, J and clone size reflect that table, while D and trimming were determined from the DNA. The sample records roughly 2.1 million clones, about 93% being singletons. Naive CD8 cells were CD45RO-negative, positively selected for CCR7, excluding terminally differentiated effector memory CD45RA+ cells. Everyone who donated was a Caucasian adult who lived in Nashville, Tennessee. Germline values: CDR1 MDHEN, CDR2 SYDVKM. The CDR3 is 16 residues long. V dropped 5 bases and J dropped 4; count of bases not matched to a gene: 9. Worth noting for this clone: Its specificity is unknown.

The rearrangement links TRBV28 to TRBJ2-3, with 10 positions matching TRBD2. The specimen was naive CD8+ T cells from PBMCs. This sequence was found in a man between 18 and 29 years old in good health. Some clones in this sample may be carry-over from other donors' samples. The CDR3 sequence is CASSTIAGGKADTQYF. CDR3 nucleotides: TGTGCCAGCAGTACAATAGCGGGAGGTAAAGCAGATACGCAGTATTTT.